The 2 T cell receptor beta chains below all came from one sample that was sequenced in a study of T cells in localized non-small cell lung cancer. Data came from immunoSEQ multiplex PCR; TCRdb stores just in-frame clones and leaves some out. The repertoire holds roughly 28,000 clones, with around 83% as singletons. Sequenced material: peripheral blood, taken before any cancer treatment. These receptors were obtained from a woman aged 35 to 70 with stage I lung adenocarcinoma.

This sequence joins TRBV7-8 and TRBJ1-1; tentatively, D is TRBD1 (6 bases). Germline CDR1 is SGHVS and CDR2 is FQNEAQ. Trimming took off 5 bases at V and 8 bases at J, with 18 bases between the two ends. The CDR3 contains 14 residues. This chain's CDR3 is CASSAPTYRVEAFF. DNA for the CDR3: TGTGCCAGCAGCGCCCCAACTTACAGGGTCGAAGCTTTCTTT.

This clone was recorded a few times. The CDR3 spells CASMDRGHSPLHF. In DNA, the CDR3 is TGTGCCAGCATGGACAGGGGGCATTCACCCCTCCACTTT. This chain joins TRBV6-1 and TRBJ1-6, with 11 bases fitting TRBD1. Germline V CDR1 and CDR2: MNHNS, SASEGT. V trimming: 7 bases; J trimming: 8 bases; junction bases outside the gene matches: 1. The CDR3 totals 13 residues.